Listed below are T cell receptor beta chains from one sample, sequenced in a study of shared clonotypes between healthy human individuals. Here immunoSEQ multiplex PCR was the method, and the copy in TCRdb shows in-frame clones only, minus some. The sample holds 1,500,000 or so clones, roughly 98.5% seen once. Material: naive CD4+ T cells sorted from blood. These receptors all come from a young man in good health. Each CDR3 is given with its conserved first and last residue. A D gene is named only where the DNA matches it firmly. The size entry is marked missing in some rows and otherwise reads once, few, many or a size class.

-	TRBJ2-1	-	TRBV30	TGTGCCTGGAGTGTGGGAGATGAGCAGTTCTTC	CAWSVGDEQFF
-	TRBJ1-1	-	TRBV6-1	TGTGCCAGCAGTGGCGGCGGGGGGTTCTCTGAAGCTTTCTTT	CASSGGGGFSEAFF
-	TRBJ2-5	once	TRBV7-9	TGTGCCAGCAGCTTACAAGGCGGCCAAGAGACCCAGTACTTC	CASSLQGGQETQYF
TRBD2	TRBJ2-5	-	TRBV5-4	TGTGCCAGCAGCTTATGGCGGGAGGGCTCTAAGGAGACCCAGTACTTC	CASSLWREGSKETQYF
-	TRBJ1-2	-	TRBV6-1	TGTGCCAGCAGGAGAGAGACGGGCCTTATCGGCTACACCTTC	CASRRETGLIGYTF
-	TRBJ1-2	-	TRBV11-2	TGTGCCAGCAGCTTAGTGGCAGGGAACTATGGCTACACCTTC	CASSLVAGNYGYTF
-	TRBJ2-5	-	TRBV9	TGTGCCAGCAGCGTAGGGGCGGTAGGGGAGACCCAGTACTTC	CASSVGAVGETQYF
TRBD2	TRBJ2-1	-	TRBV5-1	TGCGCCAGCAGCTCGGGACTAGCGGGAGTCGGCGAGCAGTTCTTC	CASSSGLAGVGEQFF
-	TRBJ1-5	-	TRBV19	TGTGCCAGTAGTATAGGGGGGCGCCGCAATCAGCCCCAGCATTTT	CASSIGGRRNQPQHF
-	TRBJ2-1	-	TRBV5-1	TGCGCCAGCAGCTCTAGGCCCGCAGGAGGGTCAGAGTTTAGGTATGAGCAGTTCTTC	CASSSRPAGGSEFRYEQFF
-	TRBJ2-7	once	TRBV7-2	TGTGCCAGCAGCTTAGAATGGGGCTTAAGGCAGTACTTC	CASSLEWGLRQYF
-	TRBJ2-3	-	TRBV5-4	TGTGCCAGCAGCTTGGCGGGCGGGATCATCACAGATACGCAGTATTTT	CASSLAGGIITDTQYF
-	TRBJ2-7	-	TRBV12-5	TGTGCTAGTGGACCCGGACATACCTACGAGCAGTACTTC	CASGPGHTYEQYF
-	TRBJ2-5	-	TRBV7-9	TGTGCCAGCAGCTTAGCGCAGGCAAGCCGCATCCAAGAGACCCAGTACTTC	CASSLAQASRIQETQYF
-	TRBJ2-1	-	TRBV7-9	TGTGCCAGCACCGCGAGGGGGAAAACCTACAATGAGCAGTTCTTC	CASTARGKTYNEQFF